These 2 T cell receptor beta chains share one sample of origin, sequenced in a study of cytomegalovirus exposure and HLA in healthy donors. Repertoires were generated with immunoSEQ multiplex PCR, while TCRdb's copy carries only in-frame clones and drops some. Of some 90,000 clones in the sample, about 96% are singletons; the top ten hold 0.6% to 0.85%. Sequenced: PBMCs. These receptors were collected from a man between 18 and 35 years old in good health and CMV-seronegative.

J is TRBJ2-7 and V is TRBV29-1, with 8 bases that match TRBD1. The trim removed 6 bases at V and 3 bases at J, leaving 7 bases unmatched. Per the germline V gene, CDR1 is SQVTM and CDR2 is ANQGSEA. This CDR3 is built from 13 residues. The CDR3 loop is CSVPGTGIYEQYF. In DNA form, the CDR3 reads TGCAGCGTGCCCGGGACAGGTATCTACGAGCAGTACTTC.

The chain combines TRBV19 with TRBJ2-2, with TRBD2 matching over 10 bases. CDR1 LNHDA and CDR2 SQIVND come from the germline V gene (reference sequence). V trimming: 3 bases; J trimming: 0 bases; junction bases outside the gene matches: 4. The CDR3 spans 17 residues. CDR3 residues: CASSIGTSGTNTGELFF. The CDR3 DNA sequence: TGTGCCAGTAGTATTGGCACTAGCGGGACGAACACCGGGGAGCTGTTTTTT.